The 17 T cell receptor beta chains presented below share a single source sample, sequenced in a study of CD8+ T cells in alopecia areata. The treatment: oral pan-JAK inhibitor, 5-10 mg twice daily. Extracted RNA was reverse transcribed into cDNA, the sequencing template. Here immunoSEQ multiplex PCR was the method, and the copy in TCRdb shows in-frame clones only, minus some. The data show a few hundred thousand clones, about three fifths seen once. Here the sequenced sample was CD4+ T cells sorted from blood, taken at week 4, from a patient treated with tofacitinib. The receptors were sampled from a human donor with alopecia areata.

J is TRBJ1-1 and V is TRBV6-1; a weak D match, TRBD1 (5 bases). Trimming stripped 4 bases from V and 8 bases from J, with 11 bases between. The CDR3 sequence is 12 residues long. Germline CDR1 is MNHNS and CDR2 is SASEGT. In DNA form, the CDR3 reads TGTGCCAGCAGTGGAATCCAGGGAGAAGCTTTCTTT. Amino acid sequence: CASSGIQGEAFF.

This rearrangement joins TRBV5-6 to TRBJ2-7; TRBD1 is a possible D gene (6 bases). Germline V CDR1 and CDR2: SGHDT, YYEEEE. Trimming shortened V by 2 bases and J by 0 bases, and 9 bases separated the two germline ends. The CDR3 contains 14 residues. The CDR3 coding sequence is TGTGCCAGCAGCTTAGGACAGATCTCCTACGAGCAGTACTTC. It codes for CASSLGQISYEQYF.

This clone was detected only a few times. The V call is TRBV11-2, the J call TRBJ2-7; no definite D call. CDR1 and CDR2 from the germline V gene are SGHAT and FQNNGV. CDR3 length equals 14 residues. The V gene lost 1 base and the J gene lost 3 bases, with 10 bases spanning the gap. CDR3 sequence: CASSLGQILYEQYF. The CDR3 DNA sequence: TGTGCCAGCAGCTTAGGTCAGATACTCTACGAGCAGTACTTC.

This clone was recorded at least ten times. In nucleotides, the CDR3 is TGTGCCAGCAGCTTAGACGAAGGGAGCAATCAGCCCCAGCATTTT. It is translated as CASSLDEGSNQPQHF. The V gene is TRBV7-6, the J gene TRBJ1-5, with D unclear. The CDR3 loop spans 15 amino acids. Trimming stripped 1 base from V and 1 base from J, with 8 bases between. Looked up from germline, CDR1 is SGHVS and CDR2 is FNYEAQ.

This clone was seen a single time. This rearrangement joins TRBV4-2 to TRBJ2-7, with 12 bases that match TRBD2. The CDR3 is 15 residues long. The germline CDR1 and CDR2 sequences are LGHNA and YNFKEQ. Trimming cost V 4 bases and J 3 bases; bases outside gene matches: 4. CDR3 residues: CASSPTSGGNYEQYF. Written as DNA, the CDR3 is TGTGCCAGCAGCCCGACTAGCGGGGGAAACTACGAGCAGTACTTC.

CDR3: CSVPGDGLPFSYEQYF. DNA for the CDR3: TGCAGCGTTCCAGGGGATGGGCTCCCCTTCTCCTACGAGCAGTACTTC. The J gene is TRBJ2-7, the V gene TRBV29-1; D may be TRBD1 (6 bases). The germline gives CDR1 SQVTM, CDR2 ANQGSEA. This CDR3 has 16 residues. V lost 5 bases to trimming and J lost 0 bases, with 20 bases between them.

This sequence joins TRBV7-2 and TRBJ2-7; D is perhaps TRBD1 (6 bases). From germline, CDR1 is SGHTA and CDR2 FQGNSA. V was shortened by 1 base and J by 0 bases, with 16 bases between the two germline ends. This CDR3 comprises 17 residues. CDR3 nucleotide sequence: TGTGCCAGCAGCTTAGGCACAGGGAAGGTGGGCTCCTACGAGCAGTACTTC. Amino acid sequence: CASSLGTGKVGSYEQYF.

The chain is built from TRBV30 and TRBJ2-1; no clear D. CDR3 length: 17 amino acids. Trimming cost V 3 bases and J 5 bases, with 23 bases left between them. CDR1 and CDR2 from the germline V gene are GTSNPN and SVGIG (reference sequence). The CDR3 protein is CAWRILTSGHFNNEQFF. CDR3 nucleotide sequence: TGTGCCTGGAGGATACTGACCTCGGGCCACTTCAACAATGAGCAGTTCTTC.

V and J are TRBV29-1 and TRBJ1-5; D is unresolved. V was shortened by 8 bases and J by 1 base, with 24 bases between the two germline ends. The CDR3 loop spans 17 amino acids. Germline CDR1 is SQVTM and CDR2 is ANQGSEA. This chain's CDR3 is CSSHRRRRAGSNQPQHF. The CDR3 DNA follows: TGCAGCTCTCACCGTCGGCGTCGGGCGGGAAGCAATCAGCCCCAGCATTTT.

The chain has TRBV19 and TRBJ1-1; D is uncertain. CDR3 size: 14 residues. Germline assignment: CDR1 LNHDA and CDR2 SQIVND (reference sequence). Deletions cut 7 bases from V and 4 bases from J, with 16 bases between. The CDR3 region is CASIEGAMSTEAFF. Written as DNA, the CDR3 is TGTGCCAGTATAGAAGGTGCGATGAGCACTGAAGCTTTCTTT.

This clone was seen only a few times. The chain recombines TRBV29-1 with TRBJ2-7, with 8 bases identical to TRBD1. Germline V gene data show CDR1 as SQVTM and CDR2 as ANQGSEA. V dropped 5 bases and J dropped 5; count of bases not matched to a gene: 8. The CDR3 is 13 amino acids. CDR3 region: CSVIGQGYNEQYF. CDR3 coding DNA: TGCAGCGTTATCGGACAGGGTTACAACGAGCAGTACTTC.

This clone was recorded a few times. The gene calls are TRBV11-1 and TRBJ1-5, with 7 bases identical to TRBD1. The CDR3 contains 13 residues. Looked up from germline, CDR1 is SGHAT and CDR2 is FQDESV (reference sequence). V was pared by 5 bases and J by 6 bases, with 4 bases of the junction left unmatched. CDR3 protein: CASSRQGGQPQHF. The CDR3 coding sequence is TGTGCCAGCAGCCGACAGGGCGGTCAGCCCCAGCATTTT.

V gene TRBV29-1 combines with J gene TRBJ1-2; 7 bases line up with TRBD1. Germline values: CDR1 SQVTM, CDR2 ANQGSEA. The length of the CDR3 is 12 residues. V lost 6 bases, J lost 7 bases, and 8 bases stayed unmatched. The CDR3 coding sequence is TGCAGCGTGGAAACGGGACAGAGTGGCTACACCTTC. It is translated as CSVETGQSGYTF.

This chain joins TRBV4-1 and TRBJ1-1; maybe TRBD1 (5 bases). V lost 0 bases, J lost 5 bases, and 13 bases lay in between. The CDR3 is 15 amino acids. CDR1 MGHRA and CDR2 YSYEKL come from the germline V gene. CDR3 bases: TGCGCCAGCAGCCAAGAAGGGCCAGGGTGGACTGAAGCTTTCTTT. It codes for CASSQEGPGWTEAFF.

This chain joins TRBV11-2 and TRBJ2-7, with D maybe TRBD1 (6 bases). Trimming took off 3 bases at V and 0 bases at J, with 9 bases between the two ends. Germline V gene sequence: CDR1 SGHAT, CDR2 FQNNGV. This CDR3 region has 14 residues. CDR3 protein: CASSFTGFSYEQYF. The CDR3 DNA reads TGTGCCAGCAGCTTCACAGGGTTCTCCTACGAGCAGTACTTC.

The V gene is TRBV30, the J gene TRBJ2-5, with unresolved D. Trimming pared 3 bases from V and 10 bases from J, leaving 15 bases between. This CDR3 is built from 12 residues. Germline V gene data show CDR1 as GTSNPN and CDR2 as SVGIG (reference sequence). In DNA form, the CDR3 reads TGTGCCTGGAGCTCCCCCACATTGGGCCAGTACTTC. Amino acids: CAWSSPTLGQYF. Full variable domain (rest looked up from reference TRBV30 and TRBJ2-5): SQTIHQWPATLVQPVGSPLSLECTVEGTSNPNLYWYRQAAGRGLQLLFYSVGIGQISSEVPQNLSASRPQDRQFILSSKKLLLSDSGFYLCAWSSPTLGQYFGPGTRLLVL.

The rearrangement joins TRBV7-6 to TRBJ2-1, with TRBD2 identical over 7 bases. The CDR3 sequence is 14 residues long. With V trimmed by 1 base and J by 4 bases, 1 base remained unmatched. Germline V gives CDR1 SGHVS, CDR2 FNYEAQ. Here the CDR3 reads CASSLGTRYNEQFF. Here the CDR3 DNA reads TGTGCCAGCAGCTTAGGGACTAGGTACAATGAGCAGTTCTTC.